This T cell receptor (beta chain) derives from a study of Graves' ophthalmopathy and Graves' hyperthyroidism. CDR1 and CDR2 (germline): MNHEY, SVGEGT. The V end lost 8 bases, the J end lost 0 bases, and 10 bases lay between the germline ends. The CDR3 is made up of 13 amino acids. Findings of the study overall: The model's ophthalmopathy progression predictions had roughly 69% sensitivity and 72.22% specificity.

RNA transcripts were the source from which TCR beta CDR3 regions were amplified. Following a first-round RT-PCR that used HTBI primers, a second-round multiplex PCR was carried out. A single record per CDR3 protein comes from TCRdb applying MiXCR to the multiplex PCR reads. Among 350,000 to 450,000 distinct CDR3 sequences listed, around 19% were seen once. At least ten counts were recorded for this clonotype. What it recognizes is unknown. The TCR comes from a woman aged 18-29 years with Graves' ophthalmopathy. The sample comprised peripheral blood. This rearrangement joins TRBV6-2 or TRBV6-3 to TRBJ2-5; D unresolved. CDR3 DNA: TGTGCCAGCCGGCGGCGATACCAAGAGACCCAGTACTTC. Protein: CASRRRYQETQYF.